This TCR beta chain was captured by sequencing in a study of blood T cell repertoires in COVID-19. The overall study: In each case, the material was cDNA or gDNA derived from T cells, B-cell-depleted T cells, or PBMCs.

Authors' data handling: Using reference gene primer amplification, nucleated cell counts were estimated. TCRdb's copy holds only in-frame clones and misses some; the assay was immunoSEQ multiplex PCR. V, J and clone size reflect that table, while D and trimming were determined from the DNA. In the table there are hundreds of thousands of clones, 80% to 90% of which are singletons. This CDR3 comprises 14 residues. Trimming took off 11 bases at V and 0 bases at J, with 15 bases between the two ends. In germline, CDR1 is SEHNR, CDR2 FQNEAQ (reference sequence). The receptor was derived from a woman aged 40 to 49 with active or convalescent COVID-19. V is TRBV7-9 and J is TRBJ2-3; possible D gene TRBD2, 5 bases. Sequencing was carried out using peripheral blood. In DNA, the CDR3 is TGTGCCGGACTCCCCAGCGGCAGCACAGATACGCAGTATTTT. Translation gives CAGLPSGSTDTQYF.